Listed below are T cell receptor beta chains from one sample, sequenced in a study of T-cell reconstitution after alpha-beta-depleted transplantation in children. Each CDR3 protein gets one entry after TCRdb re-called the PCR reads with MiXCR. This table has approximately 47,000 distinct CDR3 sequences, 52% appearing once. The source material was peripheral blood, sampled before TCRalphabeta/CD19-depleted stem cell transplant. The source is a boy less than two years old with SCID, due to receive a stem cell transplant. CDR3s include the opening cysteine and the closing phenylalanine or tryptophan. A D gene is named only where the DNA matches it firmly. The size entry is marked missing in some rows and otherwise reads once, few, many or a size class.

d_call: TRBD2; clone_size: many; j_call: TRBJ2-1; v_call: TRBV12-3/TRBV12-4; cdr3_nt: TGTGCCAGCAGTTTCTTAGCGGGGGGTGCCTACAATGAGCAGTTCTTC; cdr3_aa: CASSFLAGGAYNEQFF
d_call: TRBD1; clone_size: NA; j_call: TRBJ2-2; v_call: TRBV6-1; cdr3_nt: TGTGCCAGCAGCCTCGGGACAGACACCGGGGAGCTGTTTTTT; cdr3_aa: CASSLGTDTGELFF
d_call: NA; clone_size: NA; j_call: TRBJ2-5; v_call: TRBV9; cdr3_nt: TGTGCCAGCAGCGTAGGGAGGGGACCGGGTCAAGAGACCCAGTACTTC; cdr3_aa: CASSVGRGPGQETQYF
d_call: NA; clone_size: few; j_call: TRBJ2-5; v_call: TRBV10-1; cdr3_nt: TGCGCCAGCAGTATGATTCGCGGGGAGACCCAGTACTTC; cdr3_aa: CASSMIRGETQYF
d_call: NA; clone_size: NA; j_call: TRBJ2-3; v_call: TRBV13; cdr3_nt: TGTGCCAGCAGCTTAGGAGGAGGAGCTAACCCCAGCACAGATACGCAGTATTTT; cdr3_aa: CASSLGGGANPSTDTQYF
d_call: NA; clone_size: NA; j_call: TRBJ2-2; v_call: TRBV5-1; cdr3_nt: TGCGCCAGCAGCTTGGACAACACCGGGGAGCTGTTTTTT; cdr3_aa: CASSLDNTGELFF
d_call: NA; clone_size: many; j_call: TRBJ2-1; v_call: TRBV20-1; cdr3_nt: TGCAGTGCTGGAGACACGAGAACGTACAATGAGCAGTTCTTC; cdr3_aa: CSAGDTRTYNEQFF
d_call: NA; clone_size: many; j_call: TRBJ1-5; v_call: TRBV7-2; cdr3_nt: TGTGCCAGCAGCTTAGCGGGGCGGGGGAACAATCAGCCCCAGCATTTT; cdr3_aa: CASSLAGRGNNQPQHF
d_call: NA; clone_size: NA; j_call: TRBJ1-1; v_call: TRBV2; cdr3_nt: TGTGCCAGCAGTGGCGACAGGAGGGACACTGAAGCTTTCTTT; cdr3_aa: CASSGDRRDTEAFF
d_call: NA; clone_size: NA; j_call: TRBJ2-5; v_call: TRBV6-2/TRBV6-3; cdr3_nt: TGTGCCAGCAGCCGCCCCCAAGAGACCCAGTACTTC; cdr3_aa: CASSRPQETQYF
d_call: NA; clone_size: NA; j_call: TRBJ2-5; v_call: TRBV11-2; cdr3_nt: TGTGCCAGCACCATCGCGGGCGGGGAAGAGACCCAGTACTTC; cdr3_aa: CASTIAGGEETQYF
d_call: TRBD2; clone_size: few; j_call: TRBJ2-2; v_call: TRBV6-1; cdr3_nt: TGTGCCAGCAGGTGGGGGGGCACCGGGGAGCTGTTTTTT; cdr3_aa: CASRWGGTGELFF